This T cell receptor beta chain was identified during a study of cytomegalovirus exposure and HLA in healthy donors. Only in-frame clones appear in the TCRdb table, and some are missing; sequencing was by immunoSEQ multiplex PCR. The sample lists some 350,000 clones, roughly 87% occurring once. Germline trimming cut 0 bases from V and 3 bases from J; bases unmatched to any gene: 14. This CDR3 is built from 19 residues. Germline V gene sequence: CDR1 SGDLS, CDR2 YYNGEE. Sequenced input: PBMCs. The origin of this receptor is a young woman in good health and CMV-seropositive. V and J are TRBV9 and TRBJ2-1; 8 bases line up with TRBD1. The CDR3 region is CASSVEDRASLPIYNEQFF. In DNA, the CDR3 is TGTGCCAGCAGCGTAGAGGACAGGGCCAGCCTTCCAATCTACAATGAGCAGTTCTTC.